This T cell receptor (beta chain) derives from a study of high-grade serous ovarian cancer treatment subgroups. Looking at the study overall: On average, just over 14,000 reads and under 9,000 unique TCR beta rearrangements were obtained per sample. Findings and limits, study-wide: Tumors within one patient showed repertoire similarity of 0.11 to 0.79. These tumor repertoires lack spatial information from bulk sequencing.

The tumor samples were collected prior to definitive surgery or chemotherapy. V shed 2 bases, J shed 9 bases, and the junction held 9 bases outside the gene matches. Germline V lookup: CDR1 MNHEY, CDR2 SVGAGI. CDR3 length equals 16 residues. Profiled with immunoSEQ multiplex PCR; TCRdb holds only in-frame clones, not every one. Of about 8,000 clones detected, approximately 62% appear once; the ten largest clones hold 5.9%. As concerns this clone: Its antigen remains unknown.

Sequencing was carried out using tumor tissue. This chain connects TRBV6-5 to TRBJ1-6; 8 bases fit TRBD1. This TCR came from a human donor with high-grade serous ovarian cancer. In DNA form, the CDR3 reads TGTGCCAGCAGTTACACGCCCCAGGGGGCGGGTTCACCCCTCCACTTT. It specifies CASSYTPQGAGSPLHF.